A selection of T cell receptor beta chains follows, all from one sample in a study of T-cell reconstitution after alpha-beta-depleted transplantation in children. Each CDR3 protein is one row after TCRdb ran MiXCR on the PCR reads. The sample lists hundreds of thousands of distinct CDR3 sequences; over 15% were seen once. The sample consisted of PBMCs from the stem cell graft donor, taken from the stem cell graft. The receptors derive from a human donor who donated a stem cell graft to a child with acute myeloid leukemia. Each CDR3 is given with its conserved first and last residue. The order of the fields is CDR3 length, D gene, clone size, V gene, J gene, CDR3 protein, CDR3 DNA. A D gene is named only where the DNA matches it firmly. Size tells how often a clone was seen (once, few, many) or the class of an expanded clone, and some rows leave it out.

>15|TRBD2|many|TRBV7-2|TRBJ2-7
CASSLVGGSSYEQYF
TGTGCCAGCAGCTTAGTCGGCGGGAGCTCCTACGAGCAGTACTTC
>15|TRBD1|NA|TRBV20-1|TRBJ1-2
CSARDHSEGAWGYTF
TGCAGTGCTAGAGATCACTCGGAGGGGGCGTGGGGCTACACCTTC
>14|TRBD1|many|TRBV29-1|TRBJ2-1
CSAYGGTGGNEQFF
TGCAGCGCTTACGGAGGGACAGGGGGCAATGAGCAGTTCTTC
>15|TRBD1|many|TRBV20-1|TRBJ2-4
CSANRDRLAKNIQYF
TGCAGTGCTAACCGGGACAGGCTAGCCAAAAACATTCAGTACTTC
>14|NA|few|TRBV28|TRBJ2-2
CASSLGQGPGELFF
TGTGCCAGCAGTTTAGGGCAGGGTCCCGGGGAGCTGTTTTTT
>17|TRBD2|NA|TRBV3-1|TRBJ2-3
CASSRPGLAGGGDTQYF
TGTGCCAGCAGCCGGCCGGGACTAGCGGGGGGAGGAGATACGCAGTATTTT
>15|NA|many|TRBV20-1|TRBJ2-3
CSASEWGGHTDTQYF
TGCAGTGCTAGTGAGTGGGGGGGCCACACAGATACGCAGTATTTT
>18|TRBD1|few|TRBV4-1|TRBJ2-1
CASSRLYSRDRMVNEQFF
TGCGCCAGCAGCCGCCTTTACTCCCGGGACAGGATGGTCAATGAGCAGTTCTTC
>15|NA|many|TRBV20-1|TRBJ2-1
CSARNSGTPYNEQFF
TGCAGTGCTAGAAATTCCGGGACACCGTACAATGAGCAGTTCTTC
>13|NA|NA|TRBV7-2|TRBJ1-5
CASSLDVNQPQHF
TGTGCCAGCAGCTTAGACGTTAATCAGCCCCAGCATTTT
>13|NA|many|TRBV20-1|TRBJ1-6
CSARAEGPSPLHF
TGCAGTGCTAGAGCGGAGGGACCTTCACCCCTCCACTTT
>16|TRBD1|NA|TRBV11-1|TRBJ2-7
CASSSDPGQGAYEQYF
TGTGCCAGCAGCTCAGACCCTGGACAGGGAGCCTACGAGCAGTACTTC
>15|TRBD1|many|TRBV28|TRBJ1-2
CASRRRTGSYYGYTF
TGTGCCAGCAGACGAAGGACAGGGTCGTACTATGGCTACACCTTC
>14|TRBD2|few|TRBV4-1|TRBJ2-3
CASSQDRGLAGSSF
TGCGCCAGCAGCCAAGATCGGGGACTAGCGGGGTCGTCCTTT
>14|NA|many|TRBV12-3/TRBV12-4|TRBJ1-1
CASSQTATNTEAFF
TGTGCCAGCAGCCAAACAGCGACCAACACTGAAGCTTTCTTT
>17|TRBD1|many|TRBV20-1|TRBJ1-1
CSAPGTGGERRDTEAFF
TGCAGTGCTCCCGGGACAGGGGGCGAACGGAGGGACACTGAAGCTTTCTTT
>18|NA|few|TRBV24-1|TRBJ2-7
CATSDPPRWAGYMYEQYF
TGTGCCACCAGTGATCCTCCCCGGTGGGCAGGCTACATGTACGAGCAGTACTTC
>15|TRBD2|many|TRBV7-2|TRBJ2-1
CASSLAAGGPGEQFF
TGTGCCAGCAGCTTAGCAGCGGGGGGGCCGGGTGAGCAGTTCTTC
>14|NA|few|TRBV3-1|TRBJ2-7
CASSQDIGAYEQYF
TGTGCCAGCAGCCAAGATATCGGGGCTTACGAGCAGTACTTC
>14|TRBD2|few|TRBV12-3/TRBV12-4|TRBJ2-7
CASTLAGGAYEQYF
TGTGCCAGCACCCTAGCCGGGGGGGCCTACGAGCAGTACTTC
>17|NA|NA|TRBV7-2|TRBJ1-1
CASSFIAGGSMNTEAFF
TGTGCCAGCAGCTTTATTGCAGGAGGGTCCATGAACACTGAAGCTTTCTTT
>12|TRBD1|many|TRBV29-1|TRBJ1-1
CSGWTGSTEAFF
TGCAGCGGGTGGACAGGCAGCACTGAAGCTTTCTTT
>15|TRBD2|many|TRBV20-1|TRBJ2-2
CSARSRGGHTGELFF
TGCAGTGCTAGGAGTCGCGGGGGTCACACCGGGGAGCTGTTTTTT
>15|NA|NA|TRBV20-1|TRBJ2-1
CSADAEPPSYNEQFF
TGCAGTGCGGATGCCGAACCTCCCTCCTACAATGAGCAGTTCTTC
>14|NA|many|TRBV4-3|TRBJ2-7
CASSLKRNSYEQYF
TGCGCCAGCAGCCTTAAGAGGAATTCCTACGAGCAGTACTTC
>17|NA|NA|TRBV20-1|TRBJ2-1
CSARDPGVGSSYNEQFF
TGCAGTGCTAGAGACCCGGGGGTCGGGAGCTCCTACAATGAGCAGTTCTTC
>14|TRBD2|few|TRBV7-3|TRBJ2-1
CASSPVAGDLEQFF
TGTGCCAGCAGCCCCGTGGCGGGGGATCTTGAGCAGTTCTTC
>14|NA|many|TRBV7-9|TRBJ2-1
CASSVTGLGNEQFF
TGTGCCAGCAGCGTAACAGGGTTGGGGAATGAGCAGTTCTTC
>18|NA|few|TRBV5-6|TRBJ2-6
CASSLGDLLYSGANVLTF
TGTGCCAGCAGCTTGGGAGACCTACTCTACTCTGGGGCCAACGTCCTGACTTTC
>13|NA|NA|TRBV20-1|TRBJ2-1
CSADSSSYNEQFF
TGCAGTGCGGATTCGAGCTCCTACAATGAGCAGTTCTTC
>15|TRBD1|many|TRBV9|TRBJ2-7
CASSVSGTETYEQYF
TGTGCCAGCAGCGTCTCCGGGACAGAGACCTACGAGCAGTACTTC
>14|NA|NA|TRBV12-3/TRBV12-4|TRBJ1-4
CASREGRINEKLFF
TGTGCCAGCAGGGAGGGCCGCATTAATGAAAAACTGTTTTTT
>17|TRBD1|NA|TRBV5-5|TRBJ2-5
CASSSRDSGLFQETQYF
TGTGCCAGCAGCTCTCGGGACAGCGGTCTTTTTCAAGAGACCCAGTACTTC
>15|NA|NA|TRBV10-3|TRBJ2-3
CAISAEEPSTDTQYF
TGTGCCATCAGTGCAGAGGAACCTAGCACAGATACGCAGTATTTT
>14|NA|few|TRBV4-3|TRBJ2-1
CASSQDKGFNEQFF
TGCGCCAGCAGCCAAGATAAGGGGTTTAATGAGCAGTTCTTC
>17|NA|NA|TRBV20-1|TRBJ1-5
CCASTTAVGGSNQPQHF
TGCTGTGCTAGTACGACCGCAGTGGGGGGCTCCAATCAGCCCCAGCATTTT
>12|TRBD1|NA|TRBV5-1|TRBJ2-1
CASSLQGGEQFF
TGCGCCAGCAGCTTACAGGGGGGTGAGCAGTTCTTC
>14|NA|many|TRBV4-3|TRBJ2-7
CASSQESASYEQYF
TGCGCCAGCAGCCAAGAATCCGCTTCCTACGAGCAGTACTTC
>14|NA|many|TRBV5-1|TRBJ2-1
CASSLEGGINEQFF
TGCGCCAGCAGCTTGGAAGGGGGGATCAATGAGCAGTTCTTC
>15|NA|few|TRBV4-1|TRBJ1-2
CASSQETVWNYGYTF
TGCGCCAGCAGCCAAGAGACCGTTTGGAACTATGGCTACACCTTC
>12|NA|many|TRBV20-1|TRBJ1-1
CSWFLRGPEAFF
TGCAGTTGGTTCCTCCGGGGTCCTGAAGCTTTCTTT
>12|NA|many|TRBV29-1|TRBJ1-1
CSAWAMNTEAFF
TGCAGCGCCTGGGCCATGAACACTGAAGCTTTCTTT